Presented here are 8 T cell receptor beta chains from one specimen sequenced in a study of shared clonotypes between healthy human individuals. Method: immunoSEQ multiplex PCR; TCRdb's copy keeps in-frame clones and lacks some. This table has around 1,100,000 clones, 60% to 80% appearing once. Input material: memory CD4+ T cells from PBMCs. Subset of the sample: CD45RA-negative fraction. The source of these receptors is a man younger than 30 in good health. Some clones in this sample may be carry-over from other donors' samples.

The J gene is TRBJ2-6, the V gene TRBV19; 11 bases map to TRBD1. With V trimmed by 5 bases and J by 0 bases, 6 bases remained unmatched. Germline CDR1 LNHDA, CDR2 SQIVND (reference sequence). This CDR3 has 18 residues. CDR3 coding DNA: TGTGCCAGTAGTGTCCCGGGACAGGGGGTCTCTGGGGCCAACGTCCTGACTTTC. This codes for CASSVPGQGVSGANVLTF. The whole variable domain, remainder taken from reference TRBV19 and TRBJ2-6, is DGGITQSPKYLFRKEGQNVTLSCEQNLNHDAMYWYRQDPGQGLRLIYYSQIVNDFQKGDIAEGYSVSREKKESFPLTVTSAQKNPTAFYLCASSVPGQGVSGANVLTFGAGSRLTVL.

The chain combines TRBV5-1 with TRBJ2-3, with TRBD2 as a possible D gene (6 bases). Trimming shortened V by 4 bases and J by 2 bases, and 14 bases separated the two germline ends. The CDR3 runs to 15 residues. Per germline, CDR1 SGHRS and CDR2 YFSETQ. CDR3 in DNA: TGCGCCAGCAGCCCAACGGGACTTGTCACAGATACGCAGTATTTT. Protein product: CASSPTGLVTDTQYF.

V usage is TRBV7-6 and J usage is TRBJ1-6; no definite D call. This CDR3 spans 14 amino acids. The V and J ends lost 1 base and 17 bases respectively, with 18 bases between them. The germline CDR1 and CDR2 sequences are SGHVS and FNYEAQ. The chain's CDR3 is CASSLGPRIPPVHF. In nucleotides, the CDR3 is TGTGCCAGCAGCTTAGGTCCCCGGATCCCGCCGGTCCACTTT.

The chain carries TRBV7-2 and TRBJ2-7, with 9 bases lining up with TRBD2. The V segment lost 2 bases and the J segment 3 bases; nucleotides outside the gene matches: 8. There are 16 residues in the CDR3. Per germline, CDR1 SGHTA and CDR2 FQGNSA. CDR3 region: CASSLMAGGKFYEQYF. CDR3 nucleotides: TGTGCCAGCAGCTTAATGGCGGGAGGGAAATTCTACGAGCAGTACTTC.

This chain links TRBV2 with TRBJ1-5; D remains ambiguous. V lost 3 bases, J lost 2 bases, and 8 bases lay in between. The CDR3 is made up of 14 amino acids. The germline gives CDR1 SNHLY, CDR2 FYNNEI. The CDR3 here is CASSEGMGNQPQHF. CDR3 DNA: TGTGCCAGCAGTGAGGGCATGGGCAATCAGCCCCAGCATTTT.

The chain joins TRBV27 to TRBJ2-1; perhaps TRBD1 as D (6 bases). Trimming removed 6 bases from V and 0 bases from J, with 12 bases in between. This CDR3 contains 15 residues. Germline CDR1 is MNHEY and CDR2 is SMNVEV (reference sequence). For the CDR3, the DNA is TGTGCCAGCAGCCCCCAGGGGCCCTCCTACAATGAGCAGTTCTTC. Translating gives CASSPQGPSYNEQFF.

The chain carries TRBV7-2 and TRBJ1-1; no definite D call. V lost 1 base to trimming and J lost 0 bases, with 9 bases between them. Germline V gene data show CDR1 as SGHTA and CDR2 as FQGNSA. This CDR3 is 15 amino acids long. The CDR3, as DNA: TGTGCCAGCAGCTTAGTTGCCGGAATGAACACTGAAGCTTTCTTT. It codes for CASSLVAGMNTEAFF.

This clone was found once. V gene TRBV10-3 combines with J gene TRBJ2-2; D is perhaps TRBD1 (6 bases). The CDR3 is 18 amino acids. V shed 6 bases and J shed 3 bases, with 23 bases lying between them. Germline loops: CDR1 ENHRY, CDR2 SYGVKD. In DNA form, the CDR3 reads TGTGCCATCAGACCGGACCCCCGAGGGCAGGGGTACACCGGGGAGCTGTTTTTT. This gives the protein CAIRPDPRGQGYTGELFF.